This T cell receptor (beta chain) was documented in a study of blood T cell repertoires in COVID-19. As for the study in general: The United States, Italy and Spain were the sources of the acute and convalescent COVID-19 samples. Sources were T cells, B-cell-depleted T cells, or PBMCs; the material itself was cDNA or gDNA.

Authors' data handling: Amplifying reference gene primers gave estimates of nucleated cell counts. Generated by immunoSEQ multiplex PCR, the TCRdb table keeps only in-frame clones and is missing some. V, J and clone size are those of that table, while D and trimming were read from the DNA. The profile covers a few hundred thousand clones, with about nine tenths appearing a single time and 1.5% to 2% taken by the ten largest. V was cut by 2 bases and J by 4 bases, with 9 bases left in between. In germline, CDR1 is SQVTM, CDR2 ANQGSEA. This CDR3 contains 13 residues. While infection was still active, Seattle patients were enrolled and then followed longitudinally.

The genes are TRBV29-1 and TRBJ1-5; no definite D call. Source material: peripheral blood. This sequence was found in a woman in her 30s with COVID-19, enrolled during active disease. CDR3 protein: CSVEYGNNQPQHF. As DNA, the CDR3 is TGCAGCGTTGAATACGGGAATAATCAGCCCCAGCATTTT. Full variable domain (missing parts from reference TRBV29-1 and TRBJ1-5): SAVISQKPSRDICQRGTSLTIQCQVDSQVTMMFWYRQQPGQSLTLIATANQGSEATYESGFVIDKFPISRPNLTFSTLTVSNMSPEDSSIYLCSVEYGNNQPQHFGDGTRLSIL.